Listed below are T cell receptor beta chains from one sample, sequenced in a study of T-cell reconstitution after alpha-beta-depleted transplantation in children. TCRdb passed the PCR reads through MiXCR, listing each CDR3 protein once. Among some 300,000 distinct CDR3 sequences listed, approximately 10% were seen once. The input for sequencing was PBMCs from the stem cell graft donor, taken from the stem cell graft. The receptor set was obtained from a human donor who donated a stem cell graft to a child with acute lymphoblastic leukemia. CDR3s include the opening cysteine and the closing phenylalanine or tryptophan. D genes are given only for firm matches. Only part of the rows carry a size: once, few, many, or a class if the clone is expanded.

V gene: TRBV5-5; clone size: .; J gene: TRBJ2-7; D gene: TRBD2; CDR3 DNA: TGTGCCAGCAGCTTGGTTGGGTCGGTAGCGGGTTTCGAGCAGTACTTC; CDR3 protein: CASSLVGSVAGFEQYF
V gene: TRBV20-1; clone size: .; J gene: TRBJ2-1; D gene: TRBD2; CDR3 DNA: TGCAGTGCCGCGACCTTGGGACTAGCAGAAGTCTTC; CDR3 protein: CSAATLGLAEVF
V gene: TRBV5-1; clone size: few; J gene: TRBJ2-7; D gene: TRBD2; CDR3 DNA: TGCGCCAGCAGCTTGAGGCCCAGCGGGAGCTACGAGCAGTACTTC; CDR3 protein: CASSLRPSGSYEQYF
V gene: TRBV20-1; clone size: .; J gene: TRBJ1-1; D gene: TRBD1; CDR3 DNA: TGCAGTGTTCCAAGACAGGGAGGGTATAAAGGGACTGAAGCTTTCTTT; CDR3 protein: CSVPRQGGYKGTEAFF
V gene: TRBV15; clone size: many; J gene: TRBJ1-6; D gene: .; CDR3 DNA: TGTGCCACCAGCAACGGCCGCTCCTATAATTCACCCCTCCACTTT; CDR3 protein: CATSNGRSYNSPLHF
V gene: TRBV9; clone size: .; J gene: TRBJ2-2; D gene: .; CDR3 DNA: TGTGCCAGCAGTCCTAGTTGGGGTGGTACCCGGGAGCTGTTTTTT; CDR3 protein: CASSPSWGGTRELFF
V gene: TRBV27; clone size: .; J gene: TRBJ2-5; D gene: .; CDR3 DNA: TGTGCCAGCGGTAGTATTCGGGGGCTCGGTGAGACCCAGTACTTC; CDR3 protein: CASGSIRGLGETQYF
V gene: TRBV4-1; clone size: few; J gene: TRBJ1-3; D gene: .; CDR3 DNA: TGCGCCAGCAGCCAAGATCTTGTTACCATCTACTCTGGAAACACCATATATTTT; CDR3 protein: CASSQDLVTIYSGNTIYF
V gene: TRBV10-3; clone size: .; J gene: TRBJ2-7; D gene: TRBD2; CDR3 DNA: TGTGCCATCAGTGACGCTCTAGCGGTCCACGAGCAGTACTTC; CDR3 protein: CAISDALAVHEQYF
V gene: TRBV5-4; clone size: .; J gene: TRBJ1-1; D gene: .; CDR3 DNA: TGTGCCAGCATCGGAGGGGGGCTTGATGAAGCTTTCTTT; CDR3 protein: CASIGGGLDEAFF
V gene: TRBV5-1; clone size: .; J gene: TRBJ2-2; D gene: TRBD2; CDR3 DNA: TGCGCCAGCAGCTTGGGACTAGCGGGAGTTCCCGGGGAGCTGTTTTTT; CDR3 protein: CASSLGLAGVPGELFF
V gene: TRBV21-1; clone size: many; J gene: TRBJ1-2; D gene: .; CDR3 DNA: TGTGCCAGCAGCACCCGGGAGCCCGCTAACTATGGCTACACCTTC; CDR3 protein: CASSTREPANYGYTF
V gene: TRBV5-1; clone size: many; J gene: TRBJ2-5; D gene: .; CDR3 DNA: TGCGCCAGCAGCCTGGCCGGGGTCCAAGAGACCCAGTACTTC; CDR3 protein: CASSLAGVQETQYF
V gene: TRBV27; clone size: few; J gene: TRBJ2-7; D gene: TRBD2; CDR3 DNA: TGTGCCAGCAGTGTACTAGCGGGAGAGGCCGAGCAGTACTTC; CDR3 protein: CASSVLAGEAEQYF
V gene: TRBV6-2/TRBV6-3; clone size: .; J gene: TRBJ2-5; D gene: .; CDR3 DNA: TGTGCCAGTGTGGCACCGTACCAAGAGACCCAGTACTTC; CDR3 protein: CASVAPYQETQYF
V gene: TRBV5-1; clone size: many; J gene: TRBJ2-1; D gene: .; CDR3 DNA: TGCGCCAGCAGGAGTCAGGGAAATTCAAATGAGCAGTTCTTC; CDR3 protein: CASRSQGNSNEQFF
V gene: TRBV7-2; clone size: .; J gene: TRBJ2-7; D gene: .; CDR3 DNA: TGTGCCAGCAGCTTAGACAGTAGCTCCTACGAGCAGTACTTC; CDR3 protein: CASSLDSSSYEQYF
V gene: TRBV4-3; clone size: .; J gene: TRBJ1-4; D gene: TRBD1; CDR3 DNA: TGCGCCAGCAGCCTGAACAGGGGGTCTAATGAAAAACTGTTTTTT; CDR3 protein: CASSLNRGSNEKLFF
V gene: TRBV5-6; clone size: many; J gene: TRBJ2-7; D gene: TRBD1; CDR3 DNA: TGTGCCAGCAGCCCTTACAGGGGGCCAACCTACGAGCAGTACTTC; CDR3 protein: CASSPYRGPTYEQYF
V gene: TRBV29-1; clone size: once; J gene: TRBJ2-3; D gene: .; CDR3 DNA: TGCAGCGTTGTCCACACCCAAGGAGATACGCAGTATTTT; CDR3 protein: CSVVHTQGDTQYF
V gene: TRBV7-9; clone size: .; J gene: TRBJ1-2; D gene: TRBD1; CDR3 DNA: TGTGCCAGCAGCTCCAGGGACAGGCTCTATGGCTACACCTTC; CDR3 protein: CASSSRDRLYGYTF
V gene: TRBV28; clone size: few; J gene: TRBJ1-2; D gene: .; CDR3 DNA: TGTGCCAGCAGTTTTTTCCTTGGGACGGTAAACTATGGCTACACCTTC; CDR3 protein: CASSFFLGTVNYGYTF
V gene: TRBV7-2; clone size: .; J gene: TRBJ2-3; D gene: .; CDR3 DNA: TGTGCCAGCAGAGTAGCGGCTACTAGCACAGATACGCAGTATTTT; CDR3 protein: CASRVAATSTDTQYF
V gene: TRBV9; clone size: .; J gene: TRBJ2-5; D gene: .; CDR3 DNA: TGTGCCAGCAGCCCCGGACAACAGTACCAAGAGACCCAGTACTTC; CDR3 protein: CASSPGQQYQETQYF
V gene: TRBV11-1; clone size: .; J gene: TRBJ2-6; D gene: .; CDR3 DNA: TGTGCCAGCAGCTTAGCAGTCGTCGGGGGCAGAGCTTTCTCTGGGGCCAACGTCCTGACTTTC; CDR3 protein: CASSLAVVGGRAFSGANVLTF
V gene: TRBV5-1; clone size: .; J gene: TRBJ1-4; D gene: .; CDR3 DNA: TGCGCCAGCAGCTTGGAGGGGGTCGCAACAACTAATGAAAAACTGTTTTTT; CDR3 protein: CASSLEGVATTNEKLFF
V gene: TRBV7-9; clone size: few; J gene: TRBJ2-2; D gene: .; CDR3 DNA: TGTGCCAGCAGCCGGGACCTACAGGGGAACACCGGGGAGCTGTTTTTT; CDR3 protein: CASSRDLQGNTGELFF
V gene: TRBV28; clone size: few; J gene: TRBJ2-1; D gene: TRBD1; CDR3 DNA: TGTGCCAGCAGTTTTCGCCCGGGACAGAGCTCCTACAATGAGCAGTTCTTC; CDR3 protein: CASSFRPGQSSYNEQFF
V gene: TRBV12-3/TRBV12-4; clone size: few; J gene: TRBJ2-1; D gene: .; CDR3 DNA: TGTGCCAGCAGTCCGGACAGTCTGCGTAATGAGCAGTTCTTC; CDR3 protein: CASSPDSLRNEQFF
V gene: TRBV12-3/TRBV12-4; clone size: few; J gene: TRBJ1-5; D gene: .; CDR3 DNA: TGTGCCAGCACATCTACAGGGCCCCATCAGCCCCAGCATTTT; CDR3 protein: CASTSTGPHQPQHF
V gene: TRBV2; clone size: .; J gene: TRBJ2-5; D gene: TRBD2; CDR3 DNA: TGTGCCAGCAAACTAACGGCGGGAGGGCCCGAGACCCAGTACTTC; CDR3 protein: CASKLTAGGPETQYF
V gene: TRBV27; clone size: few; J gene: TRBJ2-3; D gene: .; CDR3 DNA: TGTGCCAGCAGTTTACCGGGTCACAGCCGGGAGTTGGATACGCAGTATTTT; CDR3 protein: CASSLPGHSRELDTQYF
V gene: TRBV6-5; clone size: few; J gene: TRBJ2-1; D gene: TRBD2; CDR3 DNA: TGTGCCAGCAGAGTCGGCGGGAGAGGAAATGAGCAGTTCTTC; CDR3 protein: CASRVGGRGNEQFF
V gene: TRBV4-1; clone size: many; J gene: TRBJ1-2; D gene: .; CDR3 DNA: TGCGCCAGCAGCCAAGACAACTATGGCTACACCTTC; CDR3 protein: CASSQDNYGYTF
V gene: TRBV4-2; clone size: .; J gene: TRBJ2-7; D gene: TRBD2; CDR3 DNA: TGTGCCAGCAGCCCACGGACTAGCGGGACCTACGAGCAGTACTTC; CDR3 protein: CASSPRTSGTYEQYF
V gene: TRBV29-1; clone size: .; J gene: TRBJ2-7; D gene: TRBD1; CDR3 DNA: TGCAGCGTTGAAGCTTGGACAGGGCAGTACTACGAGCAGTACTTC; CDR3 protein: CSVEAWTGQYYEQYF
V gene: TRBV7-3; clone size: many; J gene: TRBJ1-3; D gene: .; CDR3 DNA: TGTGCCAGCAGCTCCATGGACGCTGGGGCTGGAAACACCATATATTTT; CDR3 protein: CASSSMDAGAGNTIYF
V gene: TRBV28; clone size: .; J gene: TRBJ1-1; D gene: .; CDR3 DNA: TGTGCCATTACTTCCCGCCCGGTGGGGAACACTGAAGCTTTCTTT; CDR3 protein: CAITSRPVGNTEAFF
V gene: TRBV7-2; clone size: .; J gene: TRBJ1-2; D gene: .; CDR3 DNA: TGTGCCAGCAGCATGGACAGATATGGCTACACCTTC; CDR3 protein: CASSMDRYGYTF
V gene: TRBV5-1; clone size: few; J gene: TRBJ1-4; D gene: TRBD1; CDR3 DNA: TGCGCCAGCAGCTGGGGACAGGGAGGTCAGAGTGAAAAACTGTTTTTT; CDR3 protein: CASSWGQGGQSEKLFF
V gene: TRBV2; clone size: .; J gene: TRBJ1-3; D gene: TRBD1; CDR3 DNA: TGTGCCAGCGTCTCCGGGACAGGGAACACCATATATTTT; CDR3 protein: CASVSGTGNTIYF
V gene: TRBV7-2; clone size: many; J gene: TRBJ1-2; D gene: .; CDR3 DNA: TGTGCCAGCAGCCCCTCGGATGGGGGGCGGGGCTATGGCTACACCTTC; CDR3 protein: CASSPSDGGRGYGYTF